The 15 T cell receptor beta chains presented below share a single source sample, sequenced in a study of beta chain features in type 1 diabetes. The authors reverse transcribed all of the isolated RNA, so sequencing captured expressed TCRB transcripts. Sequencing used immunoSEQ multiplex PCR; TCRdb keeps in-frame clones, though not all of them. This repertoire shows 300,000 to 450,000 clones, about 12% found once; its top ten account for 0.017%. The source material was naive CD4+ T cells from blood. These receptors all stem from a man aged 18 to 30 in good health.

The gene calls are TRBV4-2 and TRBJ1-5, with D unresolved. The CDR3 runs 14 residues. Trimming removed 0 bases at V and 4 bases at J, with 7 bases between. Germline V gene sequence: CDR1 LGHNA, CDR2 YNFKEQ. CDR3 protein: CASSQDLGNQPQHF. CDR3 DNA: TGTGCCAGCAGCCAAGATCTCGGGAATCAGCCCCAGCATTTT.

The J gene is TRBJ2-7, the V gene TRBV7-9; TRBD1 is a possible D gene (5 bases). Germline V lookup: CDR1 SEHNR, CDR2 FQNEAQ (reference sequence). CDR3 length: 13 residues. Trimming took off 4 bases at V and 6 bases at J, with 13 bases between the two ends. CDR3 region: CASSSLQGSEQYF. CDR3 nucleotide sequence: TGTGCCAGCAGCTCCCTCCAGGGTAGCGAGCAGTACTTC.

This clone appeared a few times. The J gene is TRBJ2-7, the V gene TRBV6-5; no firm D call. V lost 4 bases and J 4 bases, leaving 5 bases between the germline ends. The V gene's germline CDR1 is MNHEY and CDR2 SVGAGI. The CDR3 has 11 amino acids. This chain's CDR3 is CASSSQYEQYF. The CDR3 coding sequence is TGTGCCAGCAGTTCACAATACGAGCAGTACTTC.

V is TRBV10-3 and J is TRBJ1-4; 9 nucleotides line up with TRBD1. Germline V CDR1 and CDR2: ENHRY, SYGVKD. The CDR3 is made up of 16 amino acids. Trimming removed 4 bases from V and 5 bases from J; junction bases left unmatched: 8. The CDR3 here is CAISAYRGRSNEKLFF. The CDR3 DNA reads TGTGCCATCAGTGCATACAGGGGGCGGTCCAATGAAAAACTGTTTTTT.

The chain combines TRBV7-9 with TRBJ2-5; a weak D match, TRBD1 (6 bases). Germline CDR1 SEHNR, CDR2 FQNEAQ (reference sequence). The length of the CDR3 is 15 residues. The V gene lost 5 bases and the J gene lost 2 bases, with 15 bases spanning the gap. The CDR3 sequence is CASSQGRQPQETQYF. CDR3 sequence (DNA): TGTGCCAGCAGCCAGGGGCGGCAGCCACAAGAGACCCAGTACTTC.

The table lists this clone with a few counts. V gene TRBV28 combines with J gene TRBJ2-1; tentative D call: TRBD2 (5 bases). Germline CDR1 reads MDHEN; CDR2 reads SYDVKM. V lost 5 bases to trimming and J lost 7 bases, with 15 bases between them. The CDR3 has 14 residues. CDR3 protein: CASSDYGVGNEQFF. CDR3 DNA: TGTGCCAGCAGTGACTACGGGGTTGGGAATGAGCAGTTCTTC.

The chain employs TRBV6-5 and TRBJ1-5; perhaps TRBD1 as D (5 bases). This CDR3 spans 15 amino acids. From germline, CDR1 is MNHEY and CDR2 SVGAGI. V dropped 0 bases and J dropped 7 bases, with 13 bases sitting between them. The CDR3 DNA is TGTGCCAGCAGTTACTCGATGGCAGGGCGCCAGCCCCAGCATTTT. Its translation: CASSYSMAGRQPQHF.

The V call is TRBV5-6, the J call TRBJ2-5; 9 bases agree with TRBD2. The CDR3 loop spans 16 amino acids. V shed 4 bases, J shed 4 bases, and the junction held 11 bases outside the gene matches. Per germline, CDR1 SGHDT and CDR2 YYEEEE. The CDR3 DNA reads TGTGCCAGCAGCGTGAACAGCGGGGGGTCCGGAGAGACCCAGTACTTC. Protein product: CASSVNSGGSGETQYF.

Only a few counts were recorded for this clone. The V and J genes are TRBV30 and TRBJ2-3; 10 nucleotides align to TRBD2. The CDR3 contains 16 residues. V shed 2 bases and J 5 bases; nucleotides not matched to a gene: 10. The germline gives CDR1 GTSNPN, CDR2 SVGIG (reference sequence). CDR3 protein: CAWSTRSSGSRDTQYF. The DNA of the CDR3 is TGTGCCTGGAGTACCCGATCTAGCGGGAGTAGAGATACGCAGTATTTT.

CDR3 sequence (DNA): TGTGCCAGCAGTGACGAGACGGGTCAGCCCCAGCATTTT. Translating gives CASSDETGQPQHF. This rearrangement joins TRBV6-4 to TRBJ1-5; D remains ambiguous. This CDR3 region has 13 residues. Germline values: CDR1 MRHNA, CDR2 SNTAGT. Trimming removed 2 bases at V and 6 bases at J, with 8 bases between.

This clone has only a few counts. The rearrangement links TRBV28 to TRBJ2-6; TRBD1 matches at 10 bases. Germline values: CDR1 MDHEN, CDR2 SYDVKM. There are 19 residues in the CDR3. J lost 1 base, V lost 2 bases, and 8 bases had no gene match. The CDR3 is CASSLGTGAIPSGANVLTF. CDR3 nucleotide sequence: TGTGCCAGCAGTTTAGGGACAGGGGCCATACCATCTGGGGCCAACGTCCTGACTTTC.

The chain joins TRBV2 to TRBJ2-5, with 11 bases fitting TRBD2. CDR1 is SNHLY and CDR2 is FYNNEI in the germline V gene. The CDR3 runs 16 residues. After removal of 6 bases from V and 5 bases from J, the junction contained 11 bases not matched to a gene. The CDR3 DNA reads TGTGCCAGCAGGACCGAGCTAGCGGGGGGACAGGAGACCCAGTACTTC. Protein sequence: CASRTELAGGQETQYF.

This chain uses TRBV19 with TRBJ1-2, with TRBD1 as a possible D gene (5 bases). CDR3 size: 12 residues. Germline CDR1 and CDR2: LNHDA and SQIVND (reference sequence). V dropped 8 bases and J dropped 6 bases, with 13 bases sitting between them. This chain's CDR3 is CASSKGYDGYTF. CDR3 sequence (DNA): TGTGCCAGTTCAAAGGGGTACGATGGCTACACCTTC.

The chain carries TRBV4-3 and TRBJ2-2, with 7 bases lining up with TRBD1. The CDR3 loop spans 16 amino acids. V lost 3 bases, J lost 0 bases, and 4 bases stayed unmatched. CDR1 and CDR2 from the germline V gene are LGHNA and YSLEER. DNA of the CDR3: TGCGCCAGCAGCCAGACAGGGTATGCGAACACCGGGGAGCTGTTTTTT. Amino acid sequence: CASSQTGYANTGELFF.

This clone was observed a few times. The genes are TRBV4-1 and TRBJ2-7, with no clear D. The CDR3 is made up of 14 amino acids. The germline V gene has CDR1 MGHRA and CDR2 YSYEKL. V was pared by 1 base and J by 0 bases, with 7 bases between. In DNA, the CDR3 is TGCGCCAGCAGCCAAGTTTTCTCCTCCTACGAGCAGTACTTC. Translated: CASSQVFSSYEQYF.